The clone carrying this T cell receptor (beta chain) has more than one count but fewer than ten. No antigen is known for it. The CDR3 consists of 15 residues. Trimming at V came to 1 base and at J to 0 bases, leaving 3 bases not matched to a gene. CDR1 is SGHRS, CDR2 YFSETQ, per germline. This sample was taken from a study of CD8 T cells in ankylosing spondylitis. Study-wide points: In ankylosing spondylitis blood, a motif of seven to nine highly homologous TCR beta variants appeared characteristic.

TCR beta libraries were made by quantitative 5'-RACE with molecular barcodes. In TCRdb, the 5' RACE reads were re-called with MiXCR into one record per CDR3 protein. In the table there are hundreds of thousands of distinct CDR3 sequences, about 13% of which are singletons. The source is a male donor with ankylosing spondylitis. Material for sequencing was blood, either unsorted or a sorted T cell fraction (not recorded which). J is TRBJ1-1 and V is TRBV5-1; the match to TRBD1 covers 7 bases. Here the CDR3 DNA reads TGCGCCAGCAGCTTGACAGGGGACATGAACACTGAAGCTTTCTTT. Translated: CASSLTGDMNTEAFF.